This T cell receptor (beta chain) originates from a study of human T cells and chemical hapten exposure. Overall study context: Largely, small differences in pooled library volume made per-sample TCR yields vary. Points from the study as a whole: DPC sensitization did not alter TCRs above 1 in 1000 frequency.

The V gene's germline CDR1 is LGHDT and CDR2 YNNKEL (reference sequence). V trimming: 4 bases; J trimming: 4 bases; junction bases outside the gene matches: 11. The CDR3 spans 16 residues. This clonotype showed up many times. Its antigen is not known. Unfractionated whole blood was the source of the extracted total RNA. Individual cDNA molecules (in the library) carried attached unique molecular identifiers. Per the study methods: Counting gave a median of around 100,000 TCRs per sample, with values ranging from 23,224 to 690,600. TCRdb fed the 5' RACE reads into MiXCR, producing one record per CDR3 protein. For this entry, the V and J calls and clone size follow TCRdb and not the study's own pipeline. Of 120,000 to 150,000 distinct CDR3 sequences in the sample, about 4.3% are singletons; the top ten hold about 1.3%.

The clonotype originates from a female donor in good health. This chain links TRBV3-1 with TRBJ1-1; TRBD1 matches at 8 bases. CDR3 nucleotides: TGTGCCAGCAGCCCCGACCGGACAGGGCGAAGCACTGAAGCTTTCTTT. It encodes CASSPDRTGRSTEAFF.